This is a list of T cell receptor beta chains from one sample in a study of cytomegalovirus exposure and HLA in healthy donors. Assay: immunoSEQ multiplex PCR; the TCRdb copy retains only in-frame clones and omits some. The sample records some 190,000 clones, 65% to 90% being singletons. The sequencing sample was made of PBMCs. Receptors originate from a woman between 25 and 40 years old in good health and CMV-seronegative. CDR3s include the opening cysteine and the closing phenylalanine or tryptophan. The D gene is left open where the match is weak. Some rows have no size entry. The others give once, few or many, or a class for an expanded clone.

d_call	v_call	j_call	clone_size	cdr3_aa	cdr3_nt
-	TRBV6-5	TRBJ2-5	-	CASSYRGRSETQYF	TGTGCCAGCAGTTACCGTGGCCGCTCGGAGACCCAGTACTTC
TRBD1	TRBV6-1	TRBJ1-2	-	CASREGTGYGYTF	TGTGCCAGCAGGGAAGGGACAGGCTATGGCTACACCTTC
TRBD1	TRBV28	TRBJ1-6	-	CASSLPGGTYNSPLHF	TGTGCCAGCAGTCTACCAGGGGGAACCTATAATTCACCCCTCCACTTT
-	TRBV5-1	TRBJ1-1	-	CASSLGGGTEAFF	TGCGCCAGCAGCTTAGGGGGTGGGACTGAAGCTTTCTTT
TRBD1	TRBV28	TRBJ1-5	-	CASSVTGPRNQPQHF	TGTGCCAGCAGTGTGACAGGGCCCCGCAATCAGCCCCAGCATTTT
TRBD2	TRBV6-1	TRBJ2-2	-	CASARGGAGELFF	TGTGCCAGCGCCCGGGGGGGCGCCGGGGAGCTGTTTTTT
-	TRBV28	TRBJ1-1	once	CASRPGQNTEAFF	TGTGCCAGCAGACCGGGACAGAACACTGAAGCTTTCTTT
TRBD1	TRBV5-1	TRBJ2-3	-	CASSRAGTGGPDTQYF	TGCGCCAGCAGCCGAGCCGGGACAGGGGGGCCAGATACGCAGTATTTT
-	TRBV10-3	TRBJ1-2	-	CAISESVVDGYTF	TGTGCCATCAGTGAGTCTGTGGTAGATGGCTACACCTTC
TRBD1	TRBV5-1	TRBJ1-2	-	CASSEQGDYGYTF	TGCGCCAGCAGCGAACAGGGGGACTATGGCTACACCTTC
TRBD2	TRBV2	TRBJ2-1	-	CASSKPLTGGEQFF	TGTGCCAGCAGTAAGCCCCTCACCGGGGGGGAGCAGTTCTTC
-	TRBV2	TRBJ2-1	once	CASRKSVSSYNEQFF	TGTGCCAGCAGAAAAAGCGTCAGCTCCTACAATGAGCAGTTCTTC
-	TRBV21-1	TRBJ1-2	-	CASSKVWGGYGYTF	TGTGCCAGCAGCAAAGTCTGGGGGGGCTATGGCTACACCTTC
-	TRBV7-6	TRBJ2-1	-	CASSLTRSSYNEQFF	TGTGCCAGCAGCTTGACCCGGAGCTCCTACAATGAGCAGTTCTTC
TRBD1	TRBV25-1	TRBJ1-2	-	CASRAAQGALGYTF	TGTGCCAGCAGAGCCGCCCAGGGGGCTCTTGGCTACACCTTC
-	TRBV5-1	TRBJ2-5	few	CASSLGLQVPFQETQYF	TGCGCCAGCAGCTTGGGTCTACAGGTTCCCTTCCAAGAGACCCAGTACTTC
TRBD1	TRBV5-1	TRBJ2-3	-	CASSVGQGTITDTQYF	TGCGCCAGCAGCGTAGGACAGGGAACCATCACAGATACGCAGTATTTT
TRBD2	TRBV6-5	TRBJ2-1	-	CASSSLGGRRGEQFF	TGTGCCAGCAGTTCCCTTGGCGGGAGGAGGGGTGAGCAGTTCTTC
-	TRBV19	TRBJ2-5	-	CASSMDPGGETQYF	TGTGCCAGTAGTATGGATCCGGGTGGAGAGACCCAGTACTTC
TRBD1	TRBV7-8	TRBJ2-2	once	CASSPSTGANTGELFF	TGTGCCAGCAGCCCCTCGACAGGGGCGAACACCGGGGAGCTGTTTTTT
TRBD1	TRBV13	TRBJ2-7	-	CASSANLGQGMVYEQYF	TGTGCCAGCAGCGCAAACTTGGGACAGGGGATGGTCTACGAGCAGTACTTC
-	TRBV11-3	TRBJ2-7	-	CASPGRTGGRPSYEQYF	TGTGCCAGCCCCGGGCGGACAGGAGGGAGGCCCTCCTACGAGCAGTACTTC